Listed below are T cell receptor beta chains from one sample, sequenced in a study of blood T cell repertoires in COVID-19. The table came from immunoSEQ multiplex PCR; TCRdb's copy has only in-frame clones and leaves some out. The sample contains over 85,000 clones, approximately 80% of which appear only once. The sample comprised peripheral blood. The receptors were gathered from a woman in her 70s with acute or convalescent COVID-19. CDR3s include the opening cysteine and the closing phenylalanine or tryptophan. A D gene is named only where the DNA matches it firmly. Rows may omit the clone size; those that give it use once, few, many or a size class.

TGTGCCTGGAGTCTTCCCGACAGGGGAAACACTGAAGCTTTCTTT	CAWSLPDRGNTEAFF	NA	TRBV30	TRBJ1-1	TRBD1
TGCGCCAGCAGCTTGGATTCAGGGTGGTTCAACACCATATATTTT	CASSLDSGWFNTIYF	NA	TRBV5-1	TRBJ1-3	NA
TGTGCCAGCAGCTCCGAGACTGGGACTAAAAAGGCAGATACGCAGTATTTT	CASSSETGTKKADTQYF	NA	TRBV11-2	TRBJ2-3	TRBD2
TGCGCCAGCAGCCGAGAGTGGCGGGGGGCCGGGGAGACCCAGTACTTC	CASSREWRGAGETQYF	once	TRBV4-1	TRBJ2-5	TRBD2
TGTGCCAGCTCACGTGAACAGGGGGCGAGAGGCTACACCTTC	CASSREQGARGYTF	NA	TRBV18	TRBJ1-2	TRBD1
TGTGCCAGCAGTTCTACAGGGCTTGGAGAAGACACTGAAGCTTTCTTT	CASSSTGLGEDTEAFF	NA	TRBV27	TRBJ1-1	NA
TGTGCCAGCAGTTACCGTACGAGGGAAGGCTACACCTTC	CASSYRTREGYTF	few	TRBV6-5	TRBJ1-2	NA
TGTGCCAGCAGCCGAAACTACAGGTCTTCTAACTATGGCTACACCTTC	CASSRNYRSSNYGYTF	NA	TRBV3-1/TRBV3-2	TRBJ1-2	NA
TGTGCCAGCAGCTTAAGTGGGACAGGGGGGAATGAGCAGTTCTTC	CASSLSGTGGNEQFF	NA	TRBV7-3	TRBJ2-1	TRBD1
TGTGCCAGCAGCGCAAGGAAGACAGTACTCACTGAAGCTTTCTTT	CASSARKTVLTEAFF	NA	TRBV7-9	TRBJ1-1	NA